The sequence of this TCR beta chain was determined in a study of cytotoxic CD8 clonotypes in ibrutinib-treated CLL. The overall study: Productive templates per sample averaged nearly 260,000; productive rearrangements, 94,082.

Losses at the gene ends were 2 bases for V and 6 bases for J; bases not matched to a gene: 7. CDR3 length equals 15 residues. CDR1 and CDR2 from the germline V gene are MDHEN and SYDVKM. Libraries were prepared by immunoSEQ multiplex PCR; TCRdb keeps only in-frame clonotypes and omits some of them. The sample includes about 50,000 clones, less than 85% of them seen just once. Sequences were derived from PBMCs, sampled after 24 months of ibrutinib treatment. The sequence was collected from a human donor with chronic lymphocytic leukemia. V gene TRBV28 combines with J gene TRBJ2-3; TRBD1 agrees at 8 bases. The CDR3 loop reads CASSLRPGGMDTQYF. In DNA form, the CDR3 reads TGTGCCAGCAGTTTACGTCCAGGGGGCATGGATACGCAGTATTTT. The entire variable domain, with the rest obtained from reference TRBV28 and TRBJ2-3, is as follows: DVKVTQSSRYLVKRTGEKVFLECVQDMDHENMFWYRQDPGLGLRLIYFSYDVKMKEKGDIPEGYSVSREKKERFSLILESASTNQTSMYLCASSLRPGGMDTQYFGPGTRLTVL.